One T cell receptor (beta chain) is described in this entry. V lost 0 bases to trimming and J lost 5 bases; unmatched junction nucleotides: 4. From germline, CDR1 is MGHRA and CDR2 YSYEKL. The CDR3 consists of 15 residues. The sample comes from a study of T cell responses to AZD1222 COVID-19 vaccine. Only in-frame clones appear in the TCRdb table, and some are missing; sequencing was by immunoSEQ multiplex PCR. The sample has some 200,000 clones, roughly 94% seen once. This receptor was identified in an adult who received the MenACWY meningococcal vaccine as a control. The chain is built from TRBV4-1 and TRBJ2-7; 10 nucleotides line up with TRBD2. The sample here was peripheral blood, taken 28 days after the second dose of the MenACWY control vaccine. CDR3 in amino acids: CASSQEASGSNEQYF. In nucleotides, the CDR3 is TGCGCCAGCAGCCAAGAGGCTAGCGGGAGCAACGAGCAGTACTTC.